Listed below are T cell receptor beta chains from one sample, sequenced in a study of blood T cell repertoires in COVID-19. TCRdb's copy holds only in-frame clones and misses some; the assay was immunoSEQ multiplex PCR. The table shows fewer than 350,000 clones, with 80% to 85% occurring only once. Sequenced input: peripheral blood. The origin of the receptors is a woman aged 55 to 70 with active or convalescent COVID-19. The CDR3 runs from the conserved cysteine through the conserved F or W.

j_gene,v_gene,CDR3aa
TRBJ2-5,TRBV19,CASSISGWRGETQYF
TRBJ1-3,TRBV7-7,CASSESTGPGNTIYF
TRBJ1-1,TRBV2,CASSEALGAATEAFF
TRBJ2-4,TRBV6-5,CASSYGQSLAKNIQYF
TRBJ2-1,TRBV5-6,CASSPMGGLGYEQFF
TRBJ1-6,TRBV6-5,CASSYSSGQGFSPLHF
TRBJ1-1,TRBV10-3,CAISDPQGETEAFF
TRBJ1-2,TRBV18,CASSPGTGKLANYGYTF
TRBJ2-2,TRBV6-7,CASSPFRETGELFF
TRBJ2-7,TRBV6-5,CASASGGGQEYF
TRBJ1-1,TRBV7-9,CASSSRDRDTEAFF
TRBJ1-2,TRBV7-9,CASSTGTVLLGGYTF
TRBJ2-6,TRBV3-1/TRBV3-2,CASRQGLLFGANVLTF
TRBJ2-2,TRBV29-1,CSVALIRLAGGPTGELFF
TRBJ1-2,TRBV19,CASTTRAYGYTF
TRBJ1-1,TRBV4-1,CASSQEVRRGTEAFF
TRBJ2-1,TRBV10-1,CASSLDRVYEQFF
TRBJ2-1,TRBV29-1,CSDASGGASSYNEQFF
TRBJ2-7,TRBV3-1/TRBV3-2,CASSQVPRGYEQYF
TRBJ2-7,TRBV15,CATSRDRGLASEQYF
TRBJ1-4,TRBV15,CATSRFRGSNEKLFF
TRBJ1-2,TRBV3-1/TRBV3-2,CASSQGQGQGARGYTF
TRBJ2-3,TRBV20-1,CSASGGDTQYF
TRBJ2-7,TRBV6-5,CASSYSKTGPYEQYF
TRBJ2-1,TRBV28,CASRATGNPFWNEQFF
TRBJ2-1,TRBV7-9,CASSLGTSYSYNEQFF
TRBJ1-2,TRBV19,CASSIAGTGAKRYGYTF
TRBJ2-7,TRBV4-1,CASSLDRGPYEQYF
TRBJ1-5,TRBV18,CASSPQGNGNQPQHF
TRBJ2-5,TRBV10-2,CASNPGTGQETQYF
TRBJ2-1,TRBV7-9,CASIPTSGKLYNEQFF